One sample yielded the 12 T cell receptor beta chains listed below, sequenced in a study of cytomegalovirus exposure and HLA in healthy donors. PCR was performed using 60 Vbeta and 13 Jbeta primers. Profiling relied on immunoSEQ multiplex PCR, and the TCRdb table lists in-frame clones only, not all of them. This sample has about 130,000 clones; about 80% occur once, and the top ten carry 4.5% to 5%. Sequencing was done on a sample of PBMCs. The receptors stem from a man younger than 45 in good health.

The V call is TRBV29-1, the J call TRBJ1-5; tentatively, D is TRBD1 (5 bases). Germline CDR1 SQVTM, CDR2 ANQGSEA. The germline V and J ends were trimmed by 5 bases and 3 bases, with 11 bases remaining between them. This CDR3 is built from 13 residues. The CDR3 DNA reads TGCAGCGTTCAGGAGGGGTCCAATCAGCCCCAGCATTTT. Its protein is CSVQEGSNQPQHF.

This clone has a handful of counts. V is TRBV7-9 and J is TRBJ2-2; a possible D gene is TRBD1 (5 bases). Germline values: CDR1 SEHNR, CDR2 FQNEAQ (reference sequence). CDR3 length: 12 amino acids. V was clipped by 10 bases and J by 10 bases, with 16 bases between them. The CDR3 reads CAIEQVAPELFF. CDR3 nucleotides: TGTGCCATAGAACAGGTTGCTCCGGAGCTGTTTTTT.

The V and J genes are TRBV15 and TRBJ2-7, with TRBD1 identical over 8 bases. The CDR3 contains 16 residues. V gave up 0 bases and J gave up 4 bases; unmatched junction bases: 8. CDR1 and CDR2 from the germline V gene are LNHNV and YYDKDF (reference sequence). CDR3 sequence reads: CATSRDERTGRYEQYF. The CDR3 nucleotides are TGTGCCACCAGCAGAGATGAAAGGACAGGGAGGTACGAGCAGTACTTC.

The chain recombines TRBV2 with TRBJ1-6, with a possible D match to TRBD1 (5 bases). Deletions cut 3 bases from V and 9 bases from J, with 15 bases between. CDR3 length: 15 amino acids. CDR1 is SNHLY, CDR2 FYNNEI, per germline. CDR3 loop: CASSESQGMRSPLHF. DNA of the CDR3: TGTGCCAGCAGTGAGTCTCAGGGTATGCGTTCACCCCTCCACTTT.

The chain couples TRBV30 to TRBJ2-1; the match to TRBD2 covers 9 bases. The CDR3 runs to 14 residues. In germline, CDR1 is GTSNPN, CDR2 SVGIG (reference sequence). The J segment lost 4 bases and the V segment lost 2 bases, leaving 3 bases of the junction unmatched. Here the CDR3 reads CAWSRLAVYNEQFF. The CDR3 DNA sequence: TGTGCCTGGAGTCGACTAGCGGTATACAATGAGCAGTTCTTC.

CDR3 DNA: TGTGCCAGCAGCTTAGGGTTAAGCCCCAATCAGCCCCAGCATTTT. Its protein is CASSLGLSPNQPQHF. The chain is built from TRBV7-9 and TRBJ1-5, with D unclear. The V end was cut by 1 base, the J end by 3 bases, with 10 bases between. Germline CDR1 reads SEHNR; CDR2 reads FQNEAQ (reference sequence). CDR3 length equals 15 residues.

The gene calls are TRBV27 and TRBJ2-2; 7 bases agree with TRBD1. V lost 2 bases to trimming and J lost 3 bases; unmatched junction nucleotides: 3. The CDR3 extends over 15 amino acids. Germline V lookup: CDR1 MNHEY, CDR2 SMNVEV (reference sequence). The CDR3 region is CASSLVGQYTGELFF. In DNA, the CDR3 is TGTGCCAGCAGTTTAGTGGGACAGTACACCGGGGAGCTGTTTTTT.

This chain joins TRBV18 and TRBJ1-1; possible D gene TRBD1, 5 bases. Per germline, CDR1 KGHSH and CDR2 LQKENI. V was shortened by 4 bases and J by 4 bases, with 16 bases between the two germline ends. CDR3 length: 15 amino acids. The DNA of the CDR3 is TGTGCCAGCTCACTACTTGAGGGACTTGGCACTGAAGCTTTCTTT. It yields the protein CASSLLEGLGTEAFF.

CDR3 sequence: CASSSSTNEQFF. The CDR3 nucleotides are TGTGCCAGCAGCTCCTCTACTAATGAGCAGTTCTTC. The rearrangement links TRBV11-2 to TRBJ2-1, with unresolved D. The CDR3 runs 12 residues. V was shortened by 4 bases and J by 7 bases, with 8 bases between the two germline ends. Germline V gene sequence: CDR1 SGHAT, CDR2 FQNNGV. Complete variable domain (other parts from reference TRBV11-2 and TRBJ2-1): EAGVAQSPRYKIIEKRQSVAFWCNPISGHATLYWYQQILGQGPKLLIQFQNNGVVDDSQLPKDRFSAERLKGVDSTLKIQPAKLEDSAVYLCASSSSTNEQFFGPGTRLTVL.

As concerns this clone: This sample also contains other DNA sequences that code for the same CDR3. The chain links TRBV19 to TRBJ2-2; no firm D call. CDR1 and CDR2 from the germline V gene are LNHDA and SQIVND (reference sequence). Trimming pared 1 base from V and 3 bases from J, leaving 9 bases between. This CDR3 spans 15 amino acids. The CDR3 DNA reads TGTGCCAGTAGTATAGGTGGCTTTTACACCGGGGAGCTGTTTTTT. Protein product: CASSIGGFYTGELFF.

This chain connects TRBV11-2 to TRBJ1-3; tentative D call: TRBD1 (5 bases). In germline, CDR1 is SGHAT, CDR2 FQNNGV. This CDR3 is 15 amino acids long. V lost 1 base, J lost 3 bases, and 10 bases lay in between. This chain's CDR3 is CASSLAAGLGNTIYF. CDR3 in DNA: TGTGCCAGCAGCTTAGCGGCAGGGCTTGGAAACACCATATATTTT.

The chain combines TRBV14 with TRBJ2-2; a possible D gene is TRBD2 (6 bases). The CDR3 runs 15 residues. In germline, CDR1 is SGHDN, CDR2 FVKESK. V was shortened by 4 bases and J by 3 bases, with 12 bases between the two germline ends. The CDR3 coding sequence is TGTGCCAGCAGCCGGCTAGCGTACGACACCGGGGAGCTGTTTTTT. Encoded protein: CASSRLAYDTGELFF.